The clone carrying this TCR beta chain was seen a handful of times. Its antigen is undetermined. The sample comes from a study of blood T cells in healthy people across ages. Next came a second PCR, run for about 6 to 11 cycles, which used a sample-barcoded 5' primer along with a J-beta primer mix. Carrying 12 random nucleotides, a template-switch adaptor labeled each individual cDNA molecule. TCRdb re-derived calls from the 5' RACE reads in MiXCR, one entry per CDR3 protein. The sample shows roughly 680,000 distinct CDR3 sequences, over 40% of them seen only once. General observations from the study: Per-million-T-cell TCR beta diversity fell roughly linearly with age. Bulk PBMC profiling left naive and antigen-experienced comparisons inconclusive. In the absence of known donor CMV status, changes in expanded clonotypes were possibly confounded.

Germline CDR1 and CDR2: MNHEY and SVGEGT. This CDR3 has 12 residues. V was pared by 8 bases and J by 6 bases, with 13 bases between. The chain combines TRBV6-2 or TRBV6-3 with TRBJ2-5; perhaps D is TRBD1 or TRBD2 (5 bases each). Source material: blood. The clonotype was recovered from an elderly woman in good health. The CDR3 loop reads CASWDPGQTQYF. CDR3 sequence (DNA): TGTGCCAGCTGGGACCCCGGGCAGACCCAGTACTTC.